Listed here are 7 T cell receptor beta chains from one sample, sequenced in a study of blood T cell repertoires in COVID-19. The assay was immunoSEQ multiplex PCR, and TCRdb's table has in-frame clones only and misses some. Seen here are 350,000 to 550,000 clones, 85% to 90% observed once, and the top ten hold roughly 1.1%. Input material: PBMCs or T cells enriched from blood (not recorded which). Receptors were obtained from a man aged 25 to 40 who had recovered from COVID-19.

Written as DNA, the CDR3 is TGTGCCAGCAGCTTAGGGTGGACTACGAACACTGAAGCTTTCTTT. Encoded protein: CASSLGWTTNTEAFF. This rearrangement joins TRBV11-1 to TRBJ1-1; D not resolved. The V and J ends lost 1 base and 1 base respectively, with 10 bases between them. CDR1 and CDR2 (germline): SGHAT, FQDESV (reference sequence). The CDR3 sequence is 15 residues long.

The V and J genes are TRBV10-3 and TRBJ2-5, with TRBD2 as a possible D gene (6 bases). V lost 4 bases and J 2 bases, leaving 14 bases between the germline ends. CDR1 and CDR2 (germline): ENHRY, SYGVKD. This CDR3 spans 15 amino acids. The CDR3 nucleotides are TGTGCCATCAGTGGCCTAATAGGAGGGCAAGAGACCCAGTACTTC. Translated: CAISGLIGGQETQYF.

This clone has only one observation. V and J are TRBV5-1 and TRBJ1-3; 9 bases map to TRBD1. Germline CDR1 is SGHRS and CDR2 is YFSETQ. The CDR3 length is 15 residues. V lost 4 bases to trimming and J lost 5 bases; unmatched junction nucleotides: 7. In DNA, the CDR3 is TGCGCCAGCAGCCCGGAACAGGGGGCGAGAAACACCATATATTTT. Its translation: CASSPEQGARNTIYF.

V usage is TRBV6-5 and J usage is TRBJ1-4, with D tentatively TRBD1 (5 bases). Trimming removed 7 bases at V and 11 bases at J, with 20 bases between. CDR1 is MNHEY and CDR2 is SVGAGI in the germline V gene. This CDR3 contains 14 residues. The CDR3 region is CASTITASAGKLFF. The CDR3 region has the DNA TGTGCCAGCACTATTACGGCCTCGGCAGGGAAACTGTTTTTT.

The V gene is TRBV19, the J gene TRBJ2-7, with TRBD2 matching over 11 bases. Unmatched junction bases numbered 6, after V lost 5 bases and J lost 3 bases. This CDR3 has 15 amino acids. Looked up from germline, CDR1 is LNHDA and CDR2 is SQIVND (reference sequence). CDR3 residues: CASSRLAGQLYEQYF. The CDR3 nucleotides are TGTGCCAGTAGTCGACTAGCGGGACAACTCTACGAGCAGTACTTC.

The chain joins TRBV15 to TRBJ2-7; 10 nucleotides match TRBD2. This CDR3 contains 18 residues. Germline values: CDR1 LNHNV, CDR2 YYDKDF (reference sequence). V shed 8 bases, J shed 7 bases, and the junction held 23 bases outside the gene matches. CDR3 sequence reads: CATGPPAKREGLGKEQYF. CDR3 nucleotides: TGTGCCACCGGACCCCCCGCGAAGCGGGAGGGCCTTGGGAAGGAGCAGTACTTC.

The chain joins TRBV19 to TRBJ2-1; maybe TRBD2 (6 bases). The length of the CDR3 is 18 residues. V was cut by 4 bases and J by 1 base, with 20 bases left in between. Germline values: CDR1 LNHDA, CDR2 SQIVND (reference sequence). In nucleotides, the CDR3 is TGTGCCAGTAGTAAGAGCCCCAAGGACTATTTTTCCTACAATGAGCAGTTCTTC. It encodes CASSKSPKDYFSYNEQFF.